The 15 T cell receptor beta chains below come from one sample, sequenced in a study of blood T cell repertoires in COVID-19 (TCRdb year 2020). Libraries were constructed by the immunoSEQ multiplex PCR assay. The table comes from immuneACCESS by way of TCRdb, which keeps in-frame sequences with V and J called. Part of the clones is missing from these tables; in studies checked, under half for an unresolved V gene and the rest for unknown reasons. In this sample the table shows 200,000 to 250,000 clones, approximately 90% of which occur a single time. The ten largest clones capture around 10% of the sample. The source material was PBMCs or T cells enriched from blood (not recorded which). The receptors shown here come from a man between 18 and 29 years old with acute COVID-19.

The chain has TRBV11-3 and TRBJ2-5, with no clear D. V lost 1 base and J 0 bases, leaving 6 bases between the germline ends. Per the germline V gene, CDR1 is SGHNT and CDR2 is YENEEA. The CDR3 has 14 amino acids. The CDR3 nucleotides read TGTGCCAGCAGCTTAGTTTCCTACCAAGAGACCCAGTACTTC. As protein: CASSLVSYQETQYF.

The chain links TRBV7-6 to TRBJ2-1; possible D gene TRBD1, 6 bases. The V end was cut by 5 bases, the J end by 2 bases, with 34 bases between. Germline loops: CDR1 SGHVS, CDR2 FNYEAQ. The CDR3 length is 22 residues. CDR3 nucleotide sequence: TGTGCCAGCAGCACAACGCGTGGGCTCAGGGGCCCCGACAAACCTACCTACAATGAGCAGTTCTTC. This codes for CASSTTRGLRGPDKPTYNEQFF.

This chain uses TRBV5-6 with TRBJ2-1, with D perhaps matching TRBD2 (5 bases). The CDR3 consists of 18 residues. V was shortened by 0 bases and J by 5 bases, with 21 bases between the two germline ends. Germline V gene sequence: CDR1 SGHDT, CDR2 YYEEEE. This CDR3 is CASSLVVAAYSGNNEQFF. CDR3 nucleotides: TGTGCCAGCAGCTTGGTAGTGGCGGCGTATTCGGGAAACAATGAGCAGTTCTTC.

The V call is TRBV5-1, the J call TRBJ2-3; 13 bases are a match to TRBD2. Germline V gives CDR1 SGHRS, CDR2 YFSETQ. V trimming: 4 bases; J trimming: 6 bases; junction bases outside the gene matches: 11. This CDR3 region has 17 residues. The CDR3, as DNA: TGCGCCAGCAGCCCCCGTGGGACTAGCGGGGTCCAGGATACGCAGTATTTT. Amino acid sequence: CASSPRGTSGVQDTQYF.

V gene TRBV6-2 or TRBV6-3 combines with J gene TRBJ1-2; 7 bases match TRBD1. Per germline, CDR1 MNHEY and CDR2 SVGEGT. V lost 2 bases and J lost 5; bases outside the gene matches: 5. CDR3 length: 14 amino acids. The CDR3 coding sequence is TGTGCCAGCAGTTACGAGTCAGGGGGATATGGCTACACCTTC. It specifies CASSYESGGYGYTF.

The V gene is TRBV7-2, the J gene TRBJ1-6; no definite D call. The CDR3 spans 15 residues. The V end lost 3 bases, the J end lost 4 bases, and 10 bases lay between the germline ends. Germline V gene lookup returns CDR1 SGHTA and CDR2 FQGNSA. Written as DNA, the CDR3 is TGTGCCAGCAGCTTTAGAACAGATTATAATTCACCCCTCCACTTT. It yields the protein CASSFRTDYNSPLHF. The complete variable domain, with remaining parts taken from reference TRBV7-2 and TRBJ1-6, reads GAGVSQSPSNKVTEKGKDVELRCDPISGHTALYWYRQSLGQGLEFLIYFQGNSAPDKSGLPSDRFSAERTGGSVSTLTIQRTQQEDSAVYLCASSFRTDYNSPLHFGNGTRLTVT.

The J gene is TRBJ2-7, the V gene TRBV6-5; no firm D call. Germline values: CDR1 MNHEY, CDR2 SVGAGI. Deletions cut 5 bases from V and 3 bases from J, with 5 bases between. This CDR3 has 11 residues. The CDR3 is CASSNIYEQYF. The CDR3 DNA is TGTGCCAGCAGTAATATCTACGAGCAGTACTTC.

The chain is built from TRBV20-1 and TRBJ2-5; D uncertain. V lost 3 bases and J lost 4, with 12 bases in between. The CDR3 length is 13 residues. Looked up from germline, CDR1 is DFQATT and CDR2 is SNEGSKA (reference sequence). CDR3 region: CSASSRSGETQYF. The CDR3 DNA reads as TGCAGTGCTAGTTCCAGATCAGGAGAGACCCAGTACTTC.

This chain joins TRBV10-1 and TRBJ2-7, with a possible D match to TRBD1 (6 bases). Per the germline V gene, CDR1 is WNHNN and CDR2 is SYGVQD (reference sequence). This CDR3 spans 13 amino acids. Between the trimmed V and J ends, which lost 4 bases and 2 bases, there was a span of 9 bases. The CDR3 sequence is CASSGGTTYEQYF. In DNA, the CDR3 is TGCGCCAGCAGTGGGGGGACAACCTACGAGCAGTACTTC.

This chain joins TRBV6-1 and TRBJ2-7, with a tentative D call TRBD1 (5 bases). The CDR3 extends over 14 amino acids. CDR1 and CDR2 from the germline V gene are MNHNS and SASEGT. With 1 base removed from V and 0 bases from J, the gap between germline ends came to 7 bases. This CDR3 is CASSEDRRSYEQYF. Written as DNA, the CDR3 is TGTGCCAGCAGTGAAGACAGGCGCTCCTACGAGCAGTACTTC.

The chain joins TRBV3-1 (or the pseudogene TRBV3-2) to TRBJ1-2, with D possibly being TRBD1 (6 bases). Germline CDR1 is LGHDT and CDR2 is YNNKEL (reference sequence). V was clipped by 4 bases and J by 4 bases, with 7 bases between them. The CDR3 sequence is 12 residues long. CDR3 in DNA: TGTGCCAGCAGCCCGACAGGCTATGGCTACACCTTC. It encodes CASSPTGYGYTF.

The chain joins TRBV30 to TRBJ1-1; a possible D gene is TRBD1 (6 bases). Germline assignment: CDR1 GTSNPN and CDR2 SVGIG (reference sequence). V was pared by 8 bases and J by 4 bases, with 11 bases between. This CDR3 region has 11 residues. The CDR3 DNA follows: TGTGCCACCGGGACATCCACTGAAGCTTTCTTT. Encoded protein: CATGTSTEAFF.

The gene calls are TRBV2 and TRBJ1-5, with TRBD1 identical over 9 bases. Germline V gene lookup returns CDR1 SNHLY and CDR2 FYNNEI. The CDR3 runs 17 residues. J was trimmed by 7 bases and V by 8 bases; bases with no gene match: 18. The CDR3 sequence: CASLALPGQGSSQPQHF. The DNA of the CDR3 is TGTGCCAGCTTAGCGCTCCCGGGACAGGGTTCTTCGCAGCCCCAGCATTTT.

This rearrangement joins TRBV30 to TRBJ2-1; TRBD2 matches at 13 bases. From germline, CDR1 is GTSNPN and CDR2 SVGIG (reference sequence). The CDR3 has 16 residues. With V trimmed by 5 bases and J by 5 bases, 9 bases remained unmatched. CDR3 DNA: TGTGCCTGGGGATCGGGACTAGCGGGACCCAACAATGAGCAGTTCTTC. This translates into CAWGSGLAGPNNEQFF.

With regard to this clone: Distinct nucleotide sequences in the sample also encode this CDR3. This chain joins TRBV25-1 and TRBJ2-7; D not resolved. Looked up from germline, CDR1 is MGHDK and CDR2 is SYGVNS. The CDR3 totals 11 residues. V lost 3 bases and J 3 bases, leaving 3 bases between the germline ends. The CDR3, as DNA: TGTGCCAGCAGTGACAGCTACGAGCAGTACTTC. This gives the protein CASSDSYEQYF.